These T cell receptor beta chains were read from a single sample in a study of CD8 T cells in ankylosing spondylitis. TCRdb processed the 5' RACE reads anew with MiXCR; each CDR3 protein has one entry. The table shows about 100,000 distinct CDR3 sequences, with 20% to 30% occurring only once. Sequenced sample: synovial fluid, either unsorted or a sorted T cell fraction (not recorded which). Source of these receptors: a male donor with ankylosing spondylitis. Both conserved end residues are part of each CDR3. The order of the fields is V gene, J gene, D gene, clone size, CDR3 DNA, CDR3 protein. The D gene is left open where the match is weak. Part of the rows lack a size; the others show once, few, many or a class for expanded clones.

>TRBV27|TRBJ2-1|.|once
TGTGCCAGCAGTTTAGCCAGCTACAATGAGCAGTTCTTC
CASSLASYNEQFF
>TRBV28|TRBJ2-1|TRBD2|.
TGTGCCAGTCACCGGCGGGAGGGTTTCTACAATGAGCAGTTCTTC
CASHRREGFYNEQFF
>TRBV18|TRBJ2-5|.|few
TGTGCCAGCTCACCTAGATACCTGGGGCCTCAAGAGACCCAGTACTTC
CASSPRYLGPQETQYF
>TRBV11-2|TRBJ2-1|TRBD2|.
TGTGCCAGCAGCTTAGAAGCGGGAGGCAGGGAGCAGTTCTTC
CASSLEAGGREQFF
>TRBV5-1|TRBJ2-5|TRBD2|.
TGCGCCAGCAGCTCCTGGACTAGCGGGAGTTCCCGGGAGACCCAGTACTTC
CASSSWTSGSSRETQYF
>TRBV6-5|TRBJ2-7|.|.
TGTGCCAGCAGTTGGGAGGGCAGGGGCCGCTCCTACTCCTACGAGCAGTACTTC
CASSWEGRGRSYSYEQYF
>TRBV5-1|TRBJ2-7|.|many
TGCGCCAGCAGCCTGGAATGGGCCTCGAACGAGCAGTACTTC
CASSLEWASNEQYF
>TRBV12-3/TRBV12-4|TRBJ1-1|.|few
TGTGCCAGCAGCCCTCCTTACTCCACTGAAGCTTTCTTT
CASSPPYSTEAFF
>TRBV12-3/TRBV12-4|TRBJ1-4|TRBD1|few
TGTGCCAGCAGTAGACAGGGTAATGAAAAACTGTTTTTT
CASSRQGNEKLFF
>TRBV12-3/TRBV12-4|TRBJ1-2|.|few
TGTGCCAGCAGTTTTGGTGGTTGGACTCCTGGCTACACCTTC
CASSFGGWTPGYTF
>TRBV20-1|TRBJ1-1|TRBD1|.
TGCAGTGCCGCTAGGGACAGGGGGAACACTGAAGCTTTCTTT
CSAARDRGNTEAFF
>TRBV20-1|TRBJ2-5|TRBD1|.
TGCAGTGCTAGAGATCGGAAGGGGGCAATGCAGACCCAGTACTTC
CSARDRKGAMQTQYF
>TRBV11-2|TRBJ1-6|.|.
TGTGCCAGCAGCAGGGTAACCTATAATTCACCCCTCCACTTT
CASSRVTYNSPLHF
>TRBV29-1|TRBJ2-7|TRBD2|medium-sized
TGCAGCGTTGCGGGGGAGGGGCGCGAGCAGTACTTC
CSVAGEGREQYF
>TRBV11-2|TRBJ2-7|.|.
TGTGCCAGCAGCTTAGAATTTTCAGCCGTCTACGAGCAGTACTTC
CASSLEFSAVYEQYF
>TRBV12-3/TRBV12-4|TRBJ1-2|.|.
TGTGCCAGCAGTTTAGTTCAGACAATCGGCTACACCTTC
CASSLVQTIGYTF
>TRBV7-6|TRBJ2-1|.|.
TGTGCCAGCAGCTCACCCGGGTACAGGGATGAGCAGTTCTTC
CASSSPGYRDEQFF
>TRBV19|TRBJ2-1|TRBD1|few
TGTGCCAGTAGTAGGACAGGGGGTTACAATGAGCAGTTCTTC
CASSRTGGYNEQFF
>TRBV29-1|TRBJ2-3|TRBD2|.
TGCAGCGTTGGAGCGGGAGGAACAGATACGCAGTATTTT
CSVGAGGTDTQYF
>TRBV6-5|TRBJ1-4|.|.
TGTGCCAGCAGTTATAAGGGAATTGTGACTAATGAAAAACTGTTTTTT
CASSYKGIVTNEKLFF
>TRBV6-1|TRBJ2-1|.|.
TGTGCCAGCAGTGATGGGCCGGAGGAGCTCTTC
CASSDGPEELF
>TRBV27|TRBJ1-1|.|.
TGTGCCAGCAGCCGTATTACGGGGGCACTTCCAGCTTTCTTT
CASSRITGALPAFF
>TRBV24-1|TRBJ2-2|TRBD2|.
TGTGCCACCTCCTTAGCGGGAGGTAATCCAAACACCGGGGAGCTGTTTTTT
CATSLAGGNPNTGELFF
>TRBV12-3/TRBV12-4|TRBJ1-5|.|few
TGTGCCAGCAGTTTAAACAGGGTTGATCAGCCCCAGCATTTT
CASSLNRVDQPQHF
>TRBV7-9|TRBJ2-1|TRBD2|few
TGTGCCAGCAGCTTCGGCGGGAGCGGACTCTCCTACAATGAGCAGTTCTTC
CASSFGGSGLSYNEQFF
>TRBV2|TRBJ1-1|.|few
TGTGCCAGCCTTCCTGACCCCAGTGGTGAAGCTTTCTTT
CASLPDPSGEAFF
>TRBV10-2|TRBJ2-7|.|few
TGCGCCAGCAGTGATACTAGAGGGACGAGTGAGCAGTACTTC
CASSDTRGTSEQYF
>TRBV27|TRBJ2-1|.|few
TGTGCCAGCAGTCCCTACAGGGAGGGCAATGAGCAGTTCTTC
CASSPYREGNEQFF
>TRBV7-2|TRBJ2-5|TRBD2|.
TGTGCCAGCAGCTTAGCGGGACTAGCGGGAAGTGGAGAGACCCAGTACTTC
CASSLAGLAGSGETQYF
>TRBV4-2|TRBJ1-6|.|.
TGTGCCAGCAGCCAAGATCTGGACTATTATTCACCCCTCCACTTT
CASSQDLDYYSPLHF
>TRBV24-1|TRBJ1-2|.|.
TGTGCCACCAGTGGAACGGACTATGGCTACACCTTC
CATSGTDYGYTF
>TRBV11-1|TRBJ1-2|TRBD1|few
TGTGCCAGCAGCTATCATCTCGGGACAGGGGACTATGGCTACACCTTC
CASSYHLGTGDYGYTF
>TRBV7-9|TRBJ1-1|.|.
TGTGCCAGCAGCTTGAGCAGGCTGAACACTGAAGCTTTCTTT
CASSLSRLNTEAFF
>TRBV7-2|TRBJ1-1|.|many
TGTGCCAGCAGCTCCCGACAGAACACTGAAGCTTTCTTT
CASSSRQNTEAFF
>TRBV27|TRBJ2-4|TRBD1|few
TGTGCCAGCAGTTTAGTGGGACAGGGGAACATTCAGTACTTC
CASSLVGQGNIQYF
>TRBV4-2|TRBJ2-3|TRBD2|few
TGTGCCAGCAGCCAAGACTGGACTAGCGGACTTGATACGCAGTATTTT
CASSQDWTSGLDTQYF
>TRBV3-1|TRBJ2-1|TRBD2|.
TGTGCCAGCAGCCAAGCGGGAGGGCCTTACAATGAGCAGTTCTTC
CASSQAGGPYNEQFF
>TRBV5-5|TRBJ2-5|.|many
TGTGCCAGCAGCCCTAAAGAGACCCAGTACTTC
CASSPKETQYF
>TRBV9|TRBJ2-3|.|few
TGCGCTCCTAACCCAAGGTTCCGCACAGATACGCAGTATTTT
CAPNPRFRTDTQYF
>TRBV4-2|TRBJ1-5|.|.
TGTGCCAGCAGCCAAGTGCAGGATAGCAATCAGCCCCAGCATTTT
CASSQVQDSNQPQHF
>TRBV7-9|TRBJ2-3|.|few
TGTGCCAGCAGCTTAGGAGGCTCCCGGGTCACAGATACGCAGTATTTT
CASSLGGSRVTDTQYF
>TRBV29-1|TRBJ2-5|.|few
TGCAGCGTTGAGAATACTGGTCAGACCCAGTACTTC
CSVENTGQTQYF
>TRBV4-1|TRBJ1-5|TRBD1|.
TGCGCCAGCAGCCAAGATCTTTGGACAGGGAACCAGCCCCAGCATTTT
CASSQDLWTGNQPQHF
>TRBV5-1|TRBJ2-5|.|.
TGCGCCAGCAGCTTGCTAAGCGGGCCACAAGAGACCCAGTACTTC
CASSLLSGPQETQYF